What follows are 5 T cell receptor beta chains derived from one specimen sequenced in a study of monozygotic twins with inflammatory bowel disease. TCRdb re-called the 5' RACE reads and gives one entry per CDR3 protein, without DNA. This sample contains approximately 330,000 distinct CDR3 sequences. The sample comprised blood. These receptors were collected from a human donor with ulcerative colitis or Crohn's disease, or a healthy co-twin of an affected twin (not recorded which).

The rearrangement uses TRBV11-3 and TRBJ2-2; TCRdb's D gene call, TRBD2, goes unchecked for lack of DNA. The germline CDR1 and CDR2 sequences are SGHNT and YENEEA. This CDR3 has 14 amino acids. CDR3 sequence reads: CASSLVGRTGELFF.

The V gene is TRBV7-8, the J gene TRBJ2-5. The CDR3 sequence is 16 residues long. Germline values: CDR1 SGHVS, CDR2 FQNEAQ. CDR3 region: CASSFFRLGLWETQYF.

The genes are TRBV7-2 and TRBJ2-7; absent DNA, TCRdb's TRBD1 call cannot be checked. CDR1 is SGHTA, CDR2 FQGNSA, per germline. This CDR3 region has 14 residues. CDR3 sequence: CASSLERGRYEQYF.

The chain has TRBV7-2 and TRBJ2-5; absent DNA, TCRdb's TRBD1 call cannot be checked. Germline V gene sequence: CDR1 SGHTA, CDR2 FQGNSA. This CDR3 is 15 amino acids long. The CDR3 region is CASSYLRGTQETQYF.

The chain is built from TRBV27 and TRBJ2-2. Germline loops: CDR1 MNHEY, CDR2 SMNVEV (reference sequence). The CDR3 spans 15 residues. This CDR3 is CASSLNGANTGELFF.